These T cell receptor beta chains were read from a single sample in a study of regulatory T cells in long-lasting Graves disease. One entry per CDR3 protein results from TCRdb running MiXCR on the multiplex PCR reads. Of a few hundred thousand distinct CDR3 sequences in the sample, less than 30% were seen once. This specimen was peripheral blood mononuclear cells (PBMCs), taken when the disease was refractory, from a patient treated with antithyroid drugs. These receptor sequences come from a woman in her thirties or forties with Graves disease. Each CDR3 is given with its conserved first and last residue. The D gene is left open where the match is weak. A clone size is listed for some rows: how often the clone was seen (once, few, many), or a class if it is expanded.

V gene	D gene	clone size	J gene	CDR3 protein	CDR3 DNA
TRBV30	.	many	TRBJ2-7	CAGGDSYEQYF	TGTGCCGGAGGGGACTCCTACGAGCAGTACTTC
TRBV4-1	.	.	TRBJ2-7	CASSHAVSVSYEQYF	TGCGCCAGCAGCCACGCGGTTAGCGTCTCCTACGAGCAGTACTTC
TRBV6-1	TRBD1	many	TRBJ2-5	CATEDRGRETQYF	TGTGCCACCGAAGACAGGGGGCGAGAGACCCAGTACTTC
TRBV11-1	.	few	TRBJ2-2	CARGFGELFF	TGTGCCAGGGGGTTCGGGGAGCTGTTTTTT
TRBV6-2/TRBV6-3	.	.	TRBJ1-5	CASSYSRGSSNQPQHF	TGTGCCAGCAGTTACTCTCGTGGCAGTAGCAATCAGCCCCAGCATTTT
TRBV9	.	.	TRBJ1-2	CASHRSGGYTF	TGTGCCAGCCATCGATCGGGGGGCTACACCTTC
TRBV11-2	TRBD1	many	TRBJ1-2	CASSLGQGYGYTF	TGTGCCAGCAGCCTGGGACAGGGGTATGGCTACACCTTC
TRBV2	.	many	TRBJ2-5	CATLRRGGETQYF	TGTGCCACTCTTAGGAGGGGGGGAGAGACCCAGTACTTC
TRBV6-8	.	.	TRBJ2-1	CASSHYKSPGYNEQFF	TGTGCCAGCAGTCACTATAAATCCCCCGGCTACAATGAGCAGTTCTTC
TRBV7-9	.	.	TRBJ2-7	CASSRQTRGSYEQYF	TGTGCCAGCAGCCGTCAAACCCGGGGCTCCTACGAGCAGTACTTC
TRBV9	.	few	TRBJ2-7	CASSVGLEQYEQYF	TGTGCCAGCAGCGTAGGTCTGGAACAATACGAGCAGTACTTC
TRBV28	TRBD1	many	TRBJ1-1	CATGNPGQGKVGEAFF	TGTGCCACAGGGAATCCCGGACAGGGTAAAGTTGGCGAAGCTTTCTTT
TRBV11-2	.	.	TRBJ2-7	CASSLVPWGAYEQYF	TGTGCCAGCAGCTTAGTTCCCTGGGGAGCCTACGAGCAGTACTTC
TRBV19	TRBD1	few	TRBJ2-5	CASSTDRAAGETQYF	TGTGCCAGTAGTACTGACAGGGCAGCCGGAGAGACCCAGTACTTC
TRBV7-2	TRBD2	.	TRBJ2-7	CASSFWTSPQVYF	TGTGCCAGCAGCTTTTGGACTAGCCCTCAGGTGTACTTC
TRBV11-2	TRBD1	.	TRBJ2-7	CASSLRRTGGFIPYEQYF	TGTGCCAGCAGCTTGCGCCGGACAGGGGGTTTTATACCCTACGAGCAGTACTTC
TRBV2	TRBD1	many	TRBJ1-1	CASTRGEQAFF	TGTGCCAGCACCAGGGGGGAGCAAGCTTTCTTT
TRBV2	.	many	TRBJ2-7	CASTHPRTDYEQYF	TGTGCCAGCACCCACCCCCGGACAGACTACGAGCAGTACTTC
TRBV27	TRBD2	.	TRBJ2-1	CASSLSAGFEQFF	TGTGCCAGCAGTTTATCAGCGGGGTTTGAGCAGTTCTTC
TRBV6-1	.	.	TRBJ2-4	CASTVKNIQYF	TGTGCCAGCACGGTCAAAAACATTCAGTACTTC
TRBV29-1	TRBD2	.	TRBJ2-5	CSELGREETQYF	TGCAGCGAGCTAGGGAGGGAAGAGACCCAGTACTTC
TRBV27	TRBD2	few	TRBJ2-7	CASSFTGWGTSRYEQYF	TGTGCCAGCAGTTTTACGGGGTGGGGGACTAGCAGATACGAGCAGTACTTC
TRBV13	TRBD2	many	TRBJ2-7	CASHRSGRRYEQYF	TGTGCCAGCCACCGTAGCGGGAGACGCTACGAGCAGTACTTC
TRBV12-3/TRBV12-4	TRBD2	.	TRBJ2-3	CATRPSWGGDTQYF	TGTGCCACCCGCCCCTCATGGGGGGGAGATACGCAGTATTTT
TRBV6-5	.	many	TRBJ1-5	CASSYPLGREGQPQHF	TGTGCCAGCAGTTACCCCCTCGGCAGGGAAGGGCAGCCCCAGCATTTT
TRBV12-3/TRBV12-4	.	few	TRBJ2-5	CASSARGAAFQETQYF	TGTGCCAGCAGTGCCCGAGGGGCAGCTTTTCAAGAGACCCAGTACTTC
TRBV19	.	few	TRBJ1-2	CASSDIPGFGDGYTF	TGTGCCAGTAGTGATATCCCAGGGTTCGGTGATGGCTACACCTTC
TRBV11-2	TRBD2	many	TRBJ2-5	CASSVEGLAQETQYF	TGTGCCAGCAGCGTAGAGGGACTAGCTCAAGAGACCCAGTACTTC
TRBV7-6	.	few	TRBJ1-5	CASSLVFNQPQHF	TGTGCCAGCAGCTTAGTATTCAATCAGCCCCAGCATTTT
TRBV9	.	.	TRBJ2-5	CASSVELASGTQYF	TGTGCCAGCAGCGTAGAGCTAGCGTCGGGGACCCAGTACTTC
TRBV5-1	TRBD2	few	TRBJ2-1	CASSRGLAGAAPYNEQFF	TGCGCCAGCAGCCGTGGACTAGCGGGAGCTGCCCCCTACAATGAGCAGTTCTTC
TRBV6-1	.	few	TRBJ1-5	CASNTDRTGNQPQHF	TGTGCCAGTAACACCGACAGGACTGGGAATCAGCCCCAGCATTTT
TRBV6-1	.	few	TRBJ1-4	CASSPAGGAREKLFF	TGTGCCAGCAGTCCGGCAGGAGGGGCGCGGGAAAAACTGTTTTTT
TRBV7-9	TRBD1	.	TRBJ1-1	CASSSYYILRQGGVNTEAFF	TGTGCCAGCAGCTCCTATTACATCCTTCGACAGGGCGGAGTGAACACTGAAGCTTTCTTT
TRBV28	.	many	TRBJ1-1	CASSIGVNTEAFF	TGTGCCAGCAGCATAGGGGTGAACACTGAAGCTTTCTTT
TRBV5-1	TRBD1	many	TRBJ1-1	CASSLTGTGNTEAFF	TGCGCCAGCAGCTTGACCGGGACAGGCAACACTGAAGCTTTCTTT
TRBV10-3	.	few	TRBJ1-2	CAISEFSEQYGYTF	TGTGCCATCAGTGAGTTTTCGGAACAATATGGCTACACCTTC
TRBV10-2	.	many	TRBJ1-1	CASTRGTEAFF	TGCGCCAGCACTAGGGGGACTGAAGCTTTCTTT
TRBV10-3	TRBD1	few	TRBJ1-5	CATGRTGNQPQHF	TGTGCCACCGGGAGGACAGGGAATCAGCCCCAGCATTTT
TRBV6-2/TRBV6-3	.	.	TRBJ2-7	CASSYSGSDNHEQYF	TGTGCCAGCAGTTACTCAGGGAGTGATAACCACGAGCAGTACTTC
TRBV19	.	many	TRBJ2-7	CATQTGLQSGEQYF	TGTGCCACTCAAACCGGGCTGCAGTCGGGCGAGCAGTACTTC
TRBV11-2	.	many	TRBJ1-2	CASSLGRTVLHNYGYTF	TGTGCCAGCAGCTTAGGCCGGACAGTACTACATAACTATGGCTACACCTTC
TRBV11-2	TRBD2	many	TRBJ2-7	CASSLRGAGGSYEQYF	TGTGCCAGCAGCCTCCGGGGCGCGGGAGGCTCCTACGAGCAGTACTTC
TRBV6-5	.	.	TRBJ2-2	CASSYSSGTGELFF	TGTGCCAGCAGTTACTCTAGCGGAACCGGGGAGCTGTTTTTT
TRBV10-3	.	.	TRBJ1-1	CAIRSSGYTEAFF	TGTGCCATCAGGAGTTCGGGGTACACTGAAGCTTTCTTT
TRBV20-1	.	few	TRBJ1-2	CSAFLRGLANYGYTF	TGCAGTGCTTTTTTGCGGGGTCTTGCTAACTATGGCTACACCTTC
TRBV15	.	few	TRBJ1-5	CATSKGRNGGNQPQHF	TGTGCCACCAGTAAGGGTCGCAACGGGGGCAATCAGCCCCAGCATTTT
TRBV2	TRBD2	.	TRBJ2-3	CASSESQSTSGRADTQYF	TGTGCCAGCAGTGAAAGCCAGTCGACTAGCGGGAGAGCAGATACGCAGTATTTT
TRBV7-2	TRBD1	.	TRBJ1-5	CASSLTSGTGEQPQHF	TGTGCCAGCAGCTTAACCTCCGGGACAGGGGAACAGCCCCAGCATTTT
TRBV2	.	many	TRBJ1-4	CASTPQSANEKLFF	TGTGCCAGCACCCCACAGTCGGCTAATGAAAAACTGTTTTTT
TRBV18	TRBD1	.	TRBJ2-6	CASSPGTGLFSGANVLTF	TGTGCCAGCTCACCCGGGACAGGACTCTTCTCTGGGGCCAACGTCCTGACTTTC
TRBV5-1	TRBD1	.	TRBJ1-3	CASSRSGGDGNTIYF	TGCGCCAGCAGCCGATCAGGGGGCGATGGAAACACCATATATTTT
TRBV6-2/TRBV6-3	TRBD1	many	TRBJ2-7	CASGWDSSYEQYF	TGTGCCAGCGGATGGGACAGCAGTTACGAGCAGTACTTC
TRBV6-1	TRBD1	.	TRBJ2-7	CASKYTGTASYEQYF	TGTGCCAGCAAATATACCGGGACAGCGTCCTACGAGCAGTACTTC
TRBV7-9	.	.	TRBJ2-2	CASASSRGPNTGELFF	TGTGCCAGCGCATCCAGTCGAGGGCCGAACACCGGGGAGCTGTTTTTT
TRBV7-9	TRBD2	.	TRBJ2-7	CASSGWTSGSFYEQYF	TGTGCCAGCAGCGGATGGACTAGCGGGAGTTTCTACGAGCAGTACTTC
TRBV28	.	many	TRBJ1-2	CASRTPGSYGYTF	TGTGCCAGCAGAACACCAGGGTCTTATGGCTACACCTTC
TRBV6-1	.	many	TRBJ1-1	CASSTPSTGNTEAFF	TGTGCCAGCAGTACTCCTTCGACAGGGAACACTGAAGCTTTCTTT
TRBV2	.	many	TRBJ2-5	CASRRHLPARETQYF	TGTGCCAGCAGGAGACACCTTCCCGCTCGAGAGACCCAGTACTTC
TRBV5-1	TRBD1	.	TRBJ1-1	CASSTGVGQGALVNTEAFF	TGCGCCAGCAGCACTGGAGTCGGACAGGGGGCTCTTGTGAACACTGAAGCTTTCTTT